This T cell receptor (beta chain) stems from a study of blood T cell repertoires in COVID-19 (dated by TCRdb to about 2020). Turning to the overall study: The collaborator samples originated in the United States, Italy and Spain and spanned the acute and convalescent phases of COVID-19. HLA class I and class II types, where available, came from metadata supplied by the sample provider rather than from assay-based typing. The samples were drawn from the first 160 participants of the ongoing ImmuneRACE study and from 1,254 subjects provided by 6 global collaborators. The repertoires were released in a freely available public database meant as a resource for research on the immune response to SARS-CoV-2. The material from the prospective study consisted of cDNA or gDNA derived from T cells, B-cell-depleted T cells, or PBMCs. Nearly every sample came with metadata listing a de-identified subject ID, COVID-19 status, age in years and sex. Deeply sampled blood TCRbeta repertoires from subjects exposed to, actively infected with, or recovered from COVID-19 were included in the dataset.

About this clone: This clone's antigen is unknown. Base qualities were left out, and no much larger clone turns up one base away.

TCRbeta CDR3 regions were amplified from genomic DNA using the immunoSEQ Assay, a bias-controlled multiplex PCR. In the authors' own workflow: Nucleated cell counts per sample were estimated from amplification of reference gene primers within the assay. To quantify the absolute abundance of each unique TCRbeta CDR3 rearrangement, sequence reads were collapsed and filtered. For each sample, productive Simpson clonality was calculated by taking the square root of Simpson's diversity index across productive rearrangements. TCRdb took this table from immuneACCESS and kept in-frame rearrangements with V and J called. Such tables lack part of the clones; where checked against another copy, unresolved V genes explain under half of the gap, and the rest is unexplained. That table is the source of V, J and clone size, and D and trimming were worked out from the DNA. The sample yields around 36,000 clones; 85% to 90% were counted once. The top ten hold about 4% of the sample.

Each collaborating institution followed its own protocols to collect whole blood in K2EDTA tubes. For TCRbeta analysis, collaborator samples were shipped as frozen whole blood, as isolated PBMCs, or as DNA extracted from either sample type. For this chain, trimming is 2 bases at the V end and 1 base at the J end, and the number of junction bases without a gene match is 6. From the germline V gene, CDR1 is SGHTA and CDR2 is FQGNSA. From the cysteine through the phenylalanine, the CDR3 covers 16 amino acids. Only the CDR3 portion is preserved as DNA: 48 bases, with reading frame beginning at the first base. On the study overall, not on this receptor specifically: How much clinical and demographic metadata was included differed by source and by participant, and the metadata was provided uncurated.

The TCR comes from a man in his fifties or sixties with acute or convalescent COVID-19. What was sequenced was peripheral blood. This chain is built from TRBV7-2 and TRBJ1-1; 8 central bases correspond to TRBD1. Here is the DNA: TGTGCCAGCAGCTTAAAACAGGGGGTCAGGAACACTGAAGCTTTCTTT. Its amino acids are CASSLKQGVRNTEAFF.